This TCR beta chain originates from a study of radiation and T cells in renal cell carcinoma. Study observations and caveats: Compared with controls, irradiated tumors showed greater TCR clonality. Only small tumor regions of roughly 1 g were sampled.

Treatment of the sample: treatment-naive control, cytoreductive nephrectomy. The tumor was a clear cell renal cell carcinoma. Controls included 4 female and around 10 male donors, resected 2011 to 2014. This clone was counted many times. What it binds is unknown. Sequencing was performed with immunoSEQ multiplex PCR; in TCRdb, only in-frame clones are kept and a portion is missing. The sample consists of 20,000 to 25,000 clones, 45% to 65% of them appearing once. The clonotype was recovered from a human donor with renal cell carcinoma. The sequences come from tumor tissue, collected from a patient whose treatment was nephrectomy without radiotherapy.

CDR3 DNA sequence: TGTGCCAGCAGTTGGGACGGAAGCAATCAGCCCCAGCATTTT. This codes for CASSWDGSNQPQHF. The chain carries TRBV25-1 and TRBJ1-5; TRBD1 might be the D (5 bases). Trimming stripped 5 bases from V and 1 base from J, with 9 bases between. The CDR3 length is 14 residues. Germline V lookup: CDR1 MGHDK, CDR2 SYGVNS.